One T cell receptor (beta chain) is described in this entry. TCRdb reprocessed the 5' RACE reads; each CDR3 protein has one entry and no DNA is given. The sample data list approximately 150,000 distinct CDR3 sequences. The data originate from a study of monozygotic twins with inflammatory bowel disease. In germline, CDR1 is SEHNR, CDR2 FQNEAQ (reference sequence). CDR3 size: 15 residues. Sequencing used blood. The chain uses TRBV7-9 and TRBJ1-2; the D gene TCRdb calls, TRBD1, cannot be checked with no DNA. This sequence was found in a human donor with ulcerative colitis or Crohn's disease, or a healthy co-twin of an affected twin (not recorded which). CDR3 amino acids: CASSSQETGFYGYTF.